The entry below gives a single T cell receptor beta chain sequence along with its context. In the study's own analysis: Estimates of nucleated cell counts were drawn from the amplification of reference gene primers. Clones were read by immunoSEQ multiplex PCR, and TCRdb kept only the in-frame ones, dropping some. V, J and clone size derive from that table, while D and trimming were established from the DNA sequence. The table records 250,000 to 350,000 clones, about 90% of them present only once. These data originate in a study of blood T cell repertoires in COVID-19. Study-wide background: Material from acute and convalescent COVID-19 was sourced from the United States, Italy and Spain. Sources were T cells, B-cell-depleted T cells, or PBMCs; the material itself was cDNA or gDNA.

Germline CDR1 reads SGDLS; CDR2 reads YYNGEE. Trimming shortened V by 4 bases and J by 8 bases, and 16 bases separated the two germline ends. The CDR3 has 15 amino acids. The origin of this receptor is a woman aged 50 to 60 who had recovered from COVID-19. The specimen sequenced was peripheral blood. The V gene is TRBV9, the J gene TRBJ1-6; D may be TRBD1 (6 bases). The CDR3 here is CASSPQGMSYSPLHF. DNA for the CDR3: TGTGCCAGCAGCCCACAGGGTATGTCGTATTCACCCCTCCACTTT.